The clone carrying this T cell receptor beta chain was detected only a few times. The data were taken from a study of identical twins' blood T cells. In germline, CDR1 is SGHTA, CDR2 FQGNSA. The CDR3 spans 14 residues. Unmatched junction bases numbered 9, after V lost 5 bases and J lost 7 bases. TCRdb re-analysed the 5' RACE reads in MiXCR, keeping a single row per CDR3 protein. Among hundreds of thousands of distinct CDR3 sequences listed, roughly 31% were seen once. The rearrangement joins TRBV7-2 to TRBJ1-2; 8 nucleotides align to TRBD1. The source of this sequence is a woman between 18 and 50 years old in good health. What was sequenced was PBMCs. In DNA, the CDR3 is TGTGCCAGCAGCACCCAGGGGACAGGTGTTGGCTACACCTTC. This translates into CASSTQGTGVGYTF.